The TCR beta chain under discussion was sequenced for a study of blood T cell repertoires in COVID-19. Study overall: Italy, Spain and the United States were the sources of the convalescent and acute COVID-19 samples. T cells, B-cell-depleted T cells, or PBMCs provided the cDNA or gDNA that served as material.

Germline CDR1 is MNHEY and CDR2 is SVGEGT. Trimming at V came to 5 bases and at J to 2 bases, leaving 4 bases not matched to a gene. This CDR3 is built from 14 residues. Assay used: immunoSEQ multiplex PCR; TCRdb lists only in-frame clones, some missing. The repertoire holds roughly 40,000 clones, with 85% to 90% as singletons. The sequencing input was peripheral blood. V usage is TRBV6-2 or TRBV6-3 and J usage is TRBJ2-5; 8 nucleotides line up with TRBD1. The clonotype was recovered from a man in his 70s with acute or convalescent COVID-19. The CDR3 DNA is TGTGCCAGCAGTACGCACAGGGGGCAAGAGACCCAGTACTTC. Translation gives CASSTHRGQETQYF.